These 23 T cell receptor beta chains were sequenced from one sample in a study of T cells in Graves' hyperthyroidism and ophthalmopathy. RNA transcripts yielded amplified TCR beta CDR3 regions. First-round RT-PCR of the TCR CDR3 relied on the HTBI primer set. TCRdb ran MiXCR on the multiplex PCR reads and lists one entry per CDR3 protein. The table lists 300,000 to 450,000 distinct CDR3 sequences, less than 20% of them singletons. The sequencing input was blood. Every receptor here comes from a woman aged 18-30 years with Graves' hyperthyroidism that later progressed to Graves' ophthalmopathy.

This clonotype was seen many times. The chain uses TRBV28 and TRBJ1-4, with D tentatively TRBD1 (6 bases). Trimming shortened V by 5 bases and J by 7 bases, and 17 bases separated the two germline ends. The germline gives CDR1 MDHEN, CDR2 SYDVKM. The CDR3 totals 15 residues. For the CDR3, the DNA is TGTGCCAGCAGTCCCGGACAGCTTGAGCTTGAAAAACTGTTTTTT. Its translation: CASSPGQLELEKLFF.

This clonotype was detected many times. V is TRBV30 and J is TRBJ2-5; TRBD2 might be the D (5 bases). CDR1 is GTSNPN and CDR2 is SVGIG in the germline V gene (reference sequence). The V and J ends lost 5 bases and 5 bases respectively, with 21 bases between them. The CDR3 length is 15 residues. CDR3 DNA: TGTGCCTGGGAGGGTGGGCCTAGCCGGCAGGAGACCCAGTACTTC. It encodes CAWEGGPSRQETQYF.

This clonotype was observed a handful of times. This rearrangement joins TRBV7-9 to TRBJ1-3; D gene uncertain. The CDR3 runs to 13 residues. Germline loops: CDR1 SEHNR, CDR2 FQNEAQ (reference sequence). Trimming took off 6 bases at V and 0 bases at J, with 6 bases between the two ends. CDR3 sequence: CASSATSGNTIYF. Written as DNA, the CDR3 is TGTGCCAGCAGTGCGACCTCTGGAAACACCATATATTTT.

The rearrangement uses TRBV6-1 and TRBJ2-7, with 7 bases aligning to TRBD2. The junction had 2 bases not matched to a gene; V was cut back by 0 bases and J by 0 bases. Germline V lookup: CDR1 MNHNS, CDR2 SASEGT. The CDR3 is 15 amino acids. CDR3 coding DNA: TGTGCCAGCAGTGAAGCACGCGGGAGCTCCTACGAGCAGTACTTC. It is translated as CASSEARGSSYEQYF.

There are many counts of this clonotype. This chain links TRBV4-1 with TRBJ2-1, with D maybe TRBD1 (6 bases). Trimming stripped 4 bases from V and 7 bases from J, with 26 bases between. CDR3 length: 18 amino acids. Germline loops: CDR1 MGHRA, CDR2 YSYEKL. CDR3 sequence (DNA): TGCGCCAGCAGCCTTACCGTGGGGGCCTCGGGGTATATAAATGAGCAGTTCTTC. This sequence encodes CASSLTVGASGYINEQFF.

This clonotype was counted a few times. This chain joins TRBV4-1 and TRBJ2-4, with D perhaps matching TRBD1 or TRBD2 (5 bases each). This CDR3 is 17 amino acids long. Germline V gives CDR1 MGHRA, CDR2 YSYEKL. V lost 0 bases to trimming and J lost 6 bases, with 18 bases between them. CDR3 protein: CASSQDWPGQLGNIQYF. CDR3 coding DNA: TGCGCCAGCAGCCAAGATTGGCCCGGACAACTAGGAAACATTCAGTACTTC.

V usage is TRBV12-5 and J usage is TRBJ2-1; D unclear. Germline-derived CDR1 and CDR2 are LGHNT and FRNRAP. CDR3 length equals 13 residues. Trimming left V 0 bases short and J 9 bases short, with 9 bases between. The CDR3 sequence is CASGLVDLGEQFF. In DNA, the CDR3 is TGTGCTAGTGGTTTGGTCGATCTGGGTGAGCAGTTCTTC.

This rearrangement joins TRBV4-3 to TRBJ2-1; 9 nucleotides match TRBD1. V was pared by 4 bases and J by 10 bases, with 11 bases of the junction left unmatched. The CDR3 is 15 residues long. Germline V gene data show CDR1 as LGHNA and CDR2 as YSLEER. CDR3 sequence reads: CASSPTRDRVWEQFF. In nucleotides, the CDR3 is TGCGCCAGCAGCCCGACCCGGGACAGGGTGTGGGAGCAGTTCTTC.

This clonotype was picked up many times. The chain combines TRBV20-1 with TRBJ2-5, with 9 bases matching TRBD2. Looked up from germline, CDR1 is DFQATT and CDR2 is SNEGSKA (reference sequence). The CDR3 has 16 amino acids. V lost 2 bases to trimming and J lost 2 bases; unmatched junction nucleotides: 9. The CDR3 sequence: CSARPASGMGQETQYF. CDR3 DNA: TGCAGTGCTAGACCGGCTAGCGGGATGGGACAAGAGACCCAGTACTTC.

This chain uses TRBV4-1 with TRBJ2-1; no clear D. The CDR3 has 15 amino acids. The germline gives CDR1 MGHRA, CDR2 YSYEKL. V gave up 0 bases and J gave up 1 base, with 7 bases separating them. DNA for the CDR3: TGCGCCAGCAGCCAAGAGATGGTTTCCTACAATGAGCAGTTCTTC. The encoded protein is CASSQEMVSYNEQFF.

The sample holds many counts of this clonotype. Here the CDR3 reads CASSPSRGAKGYTF. Written as DNA, the CDR3 is TGTGCCAGCAGTCCATCGCGAGGGGCAAAAGGCTACACCTTC. The V call is TRBV28, the J call TRBJ1-2; tentatively, D is TRBD1 (5 bases). The CDR3 sequence is 14 residues long. Germline CDR1 reads MDHEN; CDR2 reads SYDVKM. V was shortened by 5 bases and J by 8 bases, with 18 bases between the two germline ends.

The gene calls are TRBV6-2 or TRBV6-3 and TRBJ2-7; 9 bases are a match to TRBD2. Germline loops: CDR1 MNHEY, CDR2 SVGEGT. V was clipped by 1 base and J by 2 bases; unmatched bases: 9. The CDR3 length is 17 residues. Here the CDR3 reads CASSYLTRAGGTYEQYF. The DNA of the CDR3 is TGTGCCAGCAGTTACTTGACGCGGGCGGGAGGGACCTACGAGCAGTACTTC.

This clonotype was seen repeatedly, ten times or more. The chain has TRBV27 and TRBJ2-1; weak D call: TRBD2 (5 bases). CDR3 size: 16 residues. V was pared by 3 bases and J by 6 bases, with 18 bases between. The germline CDR1 and CDR2 sequences are MNHEY and SMNVEV (reference sequence). The CDR3 protein is CASSFSIVGDFNEQFF. CDR3 nucleotides: TGTGCCAGCAGTTTCAGTATTGTGGGAGATTTCAATGAGCAGTTCTTC.

This clonotype was recorded a few times. V and J are TRBV7-2 and TRBJ2-1, with TRBD2 as a possible D gene (6 bases). This CDR3 region has 14 residues. V was shortened by 2 bases and J by 8 bases, with 13 bases between the two germline ends. Looked up from germline, CDR1 is SGHTA and CDR2 is FQGNSA. CDR3 sequence reads: CASSLFRGGHEQFF. The CDR3 nucleotides are TGTGCCAGCAGCTTATTTCGGGGAGGCCATGAGCAGTTCTTC.

This clonotype was detected only a few times. This CDR3 is CASSEGRFNEKLFF. The CDR3 DNA reads TGTGCCAGCAGTGAAGGGCGGTTTAATGAAAAACTGTTTTTT. The chain joins TRBV25-1 to TRBJ1-4; no definite D call. Germline V gene lookup returns CDR1 MGHDK and CDR2 SYGVNS. The germline V and J ends were trimmed by 2 bases and 4 bases, with 8 bases remaining between them. This CDR3 is 14 amino acids long.

In its sample, this clonotype was seen many times. This sequence joins TRBV9 and TRBJ1-6, with 10 positions matching TRBD1. With V trimmed by 3 bases and J by 10 bases, 4 bases remained unmatched. The CDR3 is made up of 14 amino acids. Germline CDR1 is SGDLS and CDR2 is YYNGEE. This CDR3 reads CASSALDRGSPLHF. CDR3 coding DNA: TGTGCCAGCAGCGCCCTGGACAGGGGGTCACCCCTCCACTTT.

V is TRBV3-1 and J is TRBJ2-2; TRBD2 might be the D (5 bases). The V end was cut by 1 base, the J end by 0 bases, with 9 bases between. CDR1 and CDR2 from the germline V gene are LGHDT and YNNKEL (reference sequence). The CDR3 is made up of 16 amino acids. CDR3: CASSQVASPNTGELFF. CDR3 DNA sequence: TGTGCCAGCAGCCAAGTAGCTAGCCCGAACACCGGGGAGCTGTTTTTT.

This clonotype was observed a few times. This chain joins TRBV9 and TRBJ1-3; TRBD1 agrees at 8 bases. Germline-derived CDR1 and CDR2 are SGDLS and YYNGEE. With 2 bases clipped from V and 8 bases from J, the junction kept 6 bases outside the gene matches. The CDR3 sequence is 14 residues long. The DNA for the CDR3 is TGTGCCAGCAGCGTCTCCCCGACAGGGGACACCATATATTTT. Its protein is CASSVSPTGDTIYF.

This clonotype showed up just a few times. This chain joins TRBV7-3 and TRBJ1-1; D not resolved. The CDR3 has 12 residues. Germline CDR1 is SGHTA and CDR2 is FQGTGA. Trimming removed 5 bases at V and 3 bases at J, with 7 bases between. The CDR3 sequence: CASSDGYTEAFF. The CDR3 nucleotides read TGTGCCAGCAGCGACGGATACACTGAAGCTTTCTTT.

This clonotype has a count of ten or more. The chain has TRBV2 and TRBJ2-3; D could derive from TRBD1 or TRBD2 (9 bases each). The CDR3 has 21 amino acids. V was trimmed by 5 bases and J by 5 bases, leaving 35 bases between them. In germline, CDR1 is SNHLY, CDR2 FYNNEI. The CDR3 DNA sequence: TGTGCCAGCAGTACAACCCCGGGACAGGGTGGTGGTAGCGGGAGCGGAGATACGCAGTATTTT. Translating it yields CASSTTPGQGGGSGSGDTQYF.

This clonotype was counted many times. V is TRBV5-1 and J is TRBJ1-1; D unresolved. The CDR3 is made up of 15 amino acids. Trimming pared 0 bases from V and 0 bases from J, leaving 9 bases between. Germline CDR1 SGHRS, CDR2 YFSETQ. CDR3: CASSLESGMNTEAFF. The CDR3 DNA reads TGCGCCAGCAGCTTGGAGTCGGGGATGAACACTGAAGCTTTCTTT.

Concerning this clonotype: A much larger clone is a single base away; this may be a read error. The chain links TRBV20-1 to TRBJ1-6; 7 bases are a match to TRBD1. Looked up from germline, CDR1 is DFQATT and CDR2 is SNEGSKA (reference sequence). This CDR3 region has 16 residues. The CDR3 DNA reads TGCAGTGCTAGTTCCCAACAGACAGGGTTTAAGTCACCCCCCCACTTT. Its translation is CSASSQQTGFKSPPHF.

The CDR3 here is CASSSNSQGLANTDTQYF. The CDR3 DNA reads TGTGCCAGCAGCTCAAATAGCCAGGGACTAGCGAACACAGATACGCAGTATTTT. The chain joins TRBV7-9 to TRBJ2-3; 10 bases fit TRBD2. J lost 2 bases, V lost 4 bases, and 12 bases had no gene match. Germline V gene lookup returns CDR1 SEHNR and CDR2 FQNEAQ (reference sequence). The CDR3 covers 18 residues. The variable domain in full, completed from reference TRBV7-9 and TRBJ2-3, reads DTGVSQNPRHKITKRGQNVTFRCDPISEHNRLYWYRQTLGQGPEFLTYFQNEAQLEKSRLLSDRFSAERPKGSFSTLEIQRTEQGDSAMYLCASSSNSQGLANTDTQYFGPGTRLTVL.